The clone carrying this T cell receptor (beta chain) was detected many times. TCRdb itself ran the 5' RACE reads through MiXCR, one entry per CDR3 protein. The data contain under 300,000 distinct CDR3 sequences, around 6.7% of them singletons. These data are taken from a study of T cells after yellow fever vaccination. The germline CDR1 and CDR2 sequences are MDHEN and SYDVKM. The CDR3 sequence is 18 residues long. With V trimmed by 4 bases and J by 7 bases, 18 bases remained unmatched. This clonotype originated in a man aged 25 to 40 who received the YFV17D yellow fever vaccine. This specimen was CD4+ T cells sorted from PBMCs, taken on the day of the yellow fever booster vaccination. The gene calls are TRBV28 and TRBJ1-4; TRBD1 agrees at 7 bases. CDR3 sequence (DNA): TGTGCCAGCAGTTCATTAAAGACAGGGAAAGGTTCAGGTGAAAAACTGTTTTTT. Its translation is CASSSLKTGKGSGEKLFF. Complete variable domain (other parts from reference TRBV28 and TRBJ1-4): DVKVTQSSRYLVKRTGEKVFLECVQDMDHENMFWYRQDPGLGLRLIYFSYDVKMKEKGDIPEGYSVSREKKERFSLILESASTNQTSMYLCASSSLKTGKGSGEKLFFGSGTQLSVL.